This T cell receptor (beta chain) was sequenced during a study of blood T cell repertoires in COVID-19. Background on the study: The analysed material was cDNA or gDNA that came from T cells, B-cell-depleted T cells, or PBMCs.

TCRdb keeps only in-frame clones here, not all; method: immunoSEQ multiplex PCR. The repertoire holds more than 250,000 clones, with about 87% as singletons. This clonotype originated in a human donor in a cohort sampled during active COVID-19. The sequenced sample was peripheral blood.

The CDR3: CASSPLPGSYEQYF. The CDR3 region has the DNA TGTGCCAGCAGCCCCCTGCCGGGATCCTACGAGCAGTACTTC. The rearrangement links TRBV11-2 to TRBJ2-7; TRBD2 might be the D (5 bases). Trimming took 5 bases from V and 1 from J, leaving 12 bases between them. CDR1 and CDR2 (germline): SGHAT, FQNNGV. The CDR3 loop spans 14 amino acids.